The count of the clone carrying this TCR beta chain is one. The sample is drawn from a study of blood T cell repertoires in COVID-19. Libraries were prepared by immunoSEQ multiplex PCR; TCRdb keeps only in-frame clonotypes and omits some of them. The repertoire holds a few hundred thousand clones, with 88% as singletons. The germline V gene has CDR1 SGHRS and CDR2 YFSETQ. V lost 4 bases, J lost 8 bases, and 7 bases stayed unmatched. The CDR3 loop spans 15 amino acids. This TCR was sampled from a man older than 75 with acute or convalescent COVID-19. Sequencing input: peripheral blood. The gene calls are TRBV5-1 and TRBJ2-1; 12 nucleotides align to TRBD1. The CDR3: CASSGDRGLLHEQFF. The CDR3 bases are TGCGCCAGCAGCGGGGACAGGGGGCTCTTGCATGAGCAGTTCTTC. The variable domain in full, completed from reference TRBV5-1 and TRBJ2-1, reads KAGVTQTPRYLIKTRGQQVTLSCSPISGHRSVSWYQQTPGQGLQFLFEYFSETQRNKGNFPGRFSGRQFSNSRSEMNVSTLELGDSALYLCASSGDRGLLHEQFFGPGTRLTVL.